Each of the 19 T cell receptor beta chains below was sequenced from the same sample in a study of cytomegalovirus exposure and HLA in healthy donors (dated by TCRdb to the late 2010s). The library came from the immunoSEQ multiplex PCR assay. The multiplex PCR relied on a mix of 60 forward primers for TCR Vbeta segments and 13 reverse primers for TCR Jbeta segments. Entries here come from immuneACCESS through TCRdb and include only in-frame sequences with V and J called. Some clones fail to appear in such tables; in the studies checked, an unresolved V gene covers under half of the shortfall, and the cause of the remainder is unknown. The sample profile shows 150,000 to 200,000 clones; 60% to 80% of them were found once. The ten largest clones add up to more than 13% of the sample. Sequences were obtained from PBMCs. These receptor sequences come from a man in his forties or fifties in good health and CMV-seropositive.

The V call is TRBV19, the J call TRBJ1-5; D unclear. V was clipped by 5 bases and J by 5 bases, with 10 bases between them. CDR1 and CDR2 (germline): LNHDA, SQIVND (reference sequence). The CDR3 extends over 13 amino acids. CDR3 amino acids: CASSQDLYQPQHF. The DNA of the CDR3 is TGTGCCAGTAGTCAAGACTTGTATCAGCCCCAGCATTTT.

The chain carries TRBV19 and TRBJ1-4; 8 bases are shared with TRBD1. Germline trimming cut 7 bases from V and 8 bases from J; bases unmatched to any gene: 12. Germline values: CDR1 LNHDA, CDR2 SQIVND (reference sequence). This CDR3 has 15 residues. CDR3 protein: CASTLYTGGGEKLFF. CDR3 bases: TGTGCCAGTACCCTATATACAGGGGGTGGAGAAAAACTGTTTTTT.

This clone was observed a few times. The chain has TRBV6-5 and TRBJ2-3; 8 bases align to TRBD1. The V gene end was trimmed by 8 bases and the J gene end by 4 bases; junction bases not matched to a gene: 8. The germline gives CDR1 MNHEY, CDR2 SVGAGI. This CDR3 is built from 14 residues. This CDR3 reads CASGWTGRADTQYF. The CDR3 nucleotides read TGTGCCAGCGGTTGGACAGGGCGGGCAGATACGCAGTATTTT.

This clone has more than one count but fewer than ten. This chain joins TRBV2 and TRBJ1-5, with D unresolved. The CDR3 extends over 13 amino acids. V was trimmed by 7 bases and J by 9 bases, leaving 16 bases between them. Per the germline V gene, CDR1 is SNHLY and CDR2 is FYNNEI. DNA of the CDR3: TGTGCCAGCACCCGGGAAATATCGTCGCCCCAGCATTTT. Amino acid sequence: CASTREISSPQHF.

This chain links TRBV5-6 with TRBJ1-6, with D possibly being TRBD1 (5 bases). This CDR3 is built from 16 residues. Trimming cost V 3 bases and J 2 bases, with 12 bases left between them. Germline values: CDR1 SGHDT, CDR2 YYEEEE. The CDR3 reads CASSSQGVAYNSPLHF. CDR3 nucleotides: TGTGCCAGCAGCTCACAAGGGGTCGCCTATAATTCACCCCTCCACTTT.

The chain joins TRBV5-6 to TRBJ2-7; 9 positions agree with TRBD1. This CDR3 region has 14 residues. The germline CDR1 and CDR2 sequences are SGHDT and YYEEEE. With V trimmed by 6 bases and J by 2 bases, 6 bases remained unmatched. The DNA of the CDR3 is TGTGCCAGCAAGCGGGACAGGGTTACCTACGAGCAGTACTTC. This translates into CASKRDRVTYEQYF.

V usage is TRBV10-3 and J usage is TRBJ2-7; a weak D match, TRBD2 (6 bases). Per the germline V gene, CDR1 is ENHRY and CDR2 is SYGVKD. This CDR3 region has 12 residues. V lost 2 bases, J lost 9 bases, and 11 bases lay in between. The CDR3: CAISEGGAVQYF. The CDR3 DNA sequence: TGTGCCATCAGTGAGGGAGGGGCCGTGCAGTACTTC.

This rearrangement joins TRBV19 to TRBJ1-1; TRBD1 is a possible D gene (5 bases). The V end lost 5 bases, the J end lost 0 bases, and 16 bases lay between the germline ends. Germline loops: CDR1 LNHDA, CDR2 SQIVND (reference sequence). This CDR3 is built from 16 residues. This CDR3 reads CASSAPSGGLNTEAFF. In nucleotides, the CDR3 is TGTGCCAGTAGTGCCCCGAGTGGGGGGTTGAACACTGAAGCTTTCTTT.

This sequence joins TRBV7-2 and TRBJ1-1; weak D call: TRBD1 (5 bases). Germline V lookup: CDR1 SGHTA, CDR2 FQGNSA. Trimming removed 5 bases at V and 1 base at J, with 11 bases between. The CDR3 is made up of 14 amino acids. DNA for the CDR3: TGTGCCAGCAGCAGCAGGGTAGGGAACACTGAAGCTTTCTTT. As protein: CASSSRVGNTEAFF.

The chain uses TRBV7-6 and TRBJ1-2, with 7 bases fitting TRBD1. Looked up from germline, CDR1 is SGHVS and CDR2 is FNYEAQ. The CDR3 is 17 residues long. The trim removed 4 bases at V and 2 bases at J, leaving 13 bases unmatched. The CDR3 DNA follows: TGTGCCAGCAGCTCCCGGGACAGCGGGCGAGGAAACTATGGCTACACCTTC. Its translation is CASSSRDSGRGNYGYTF.

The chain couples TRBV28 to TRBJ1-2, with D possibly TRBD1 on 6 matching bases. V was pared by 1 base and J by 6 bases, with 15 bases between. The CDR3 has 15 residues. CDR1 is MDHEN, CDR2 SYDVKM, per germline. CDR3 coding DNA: TGTGCCAGCAGTTTATCGGGACAAGGTTTTGATGGCTACACCTTC. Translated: CASSLSGQGFDGYTF.

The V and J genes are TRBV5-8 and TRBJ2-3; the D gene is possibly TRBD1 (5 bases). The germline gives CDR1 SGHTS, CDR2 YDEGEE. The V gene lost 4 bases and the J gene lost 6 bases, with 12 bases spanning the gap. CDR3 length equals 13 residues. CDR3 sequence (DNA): TGTGCCAGCAGCCCAGGGTTGGCCGATACGCAGTATTTT. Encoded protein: CASSPGLADTQYF.

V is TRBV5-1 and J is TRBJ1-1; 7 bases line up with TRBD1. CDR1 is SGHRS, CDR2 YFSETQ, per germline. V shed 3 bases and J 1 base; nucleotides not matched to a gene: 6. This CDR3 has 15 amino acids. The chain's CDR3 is CASSSFGQANTEAFF. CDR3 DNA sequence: TGCGCCAGCAGCTCTTTCGGACAGGCGAACACTGAAGCTTTCTTT.

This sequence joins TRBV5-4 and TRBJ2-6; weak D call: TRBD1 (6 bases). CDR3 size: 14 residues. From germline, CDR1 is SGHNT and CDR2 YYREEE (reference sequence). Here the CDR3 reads CASTGRSGANVLTF. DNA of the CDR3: TGTGCAAGTACAGGGCGCTCTGGGGCCAACGTCCTGACTTTC.

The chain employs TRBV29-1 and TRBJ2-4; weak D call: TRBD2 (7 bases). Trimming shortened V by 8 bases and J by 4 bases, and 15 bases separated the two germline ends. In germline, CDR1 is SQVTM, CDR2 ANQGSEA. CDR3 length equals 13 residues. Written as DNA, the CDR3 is TGCAGCACCCTAGGGGGGGTAAAAAACATTCAGTACTTC. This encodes CSTLGGVKNIQYF. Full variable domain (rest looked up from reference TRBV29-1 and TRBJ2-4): SAVISQKPSRDICQRGTSLTIQCQVDSQVTMMFWYRQQPGQSLTLIATANQGSEATYESGFVIDKFPISRPNLTFSTLTVSNMSPEDSSIYLCSTLGGVKNIQYFGAGTRLSVL.

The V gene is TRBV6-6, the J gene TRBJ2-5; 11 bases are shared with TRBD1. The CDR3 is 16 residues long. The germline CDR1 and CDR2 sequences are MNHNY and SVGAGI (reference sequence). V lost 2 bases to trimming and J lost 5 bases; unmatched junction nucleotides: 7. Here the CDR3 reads CASSYGGQGARETQYF. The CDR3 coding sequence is TGTGCCAGCAGTTACGGTGGACAGGGGGCCAGGGAGACCCAGTACTTC.

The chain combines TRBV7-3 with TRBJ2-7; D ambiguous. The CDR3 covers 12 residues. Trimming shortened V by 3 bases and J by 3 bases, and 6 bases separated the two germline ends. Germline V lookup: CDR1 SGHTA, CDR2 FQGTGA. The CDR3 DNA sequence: TGTGCCAGCAGCTTGAACGGCTACGAGCAGTACTTC. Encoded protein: CASSLNGYEQYF.

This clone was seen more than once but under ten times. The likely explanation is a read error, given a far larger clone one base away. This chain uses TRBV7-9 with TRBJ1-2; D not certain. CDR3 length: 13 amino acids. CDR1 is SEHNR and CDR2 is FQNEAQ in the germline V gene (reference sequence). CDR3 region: CSSSLEQNYGYTF. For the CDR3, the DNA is TGTTCCAGCAGCTTGGAACAGAACTATGGCTACACCTTC.

The CDR3 sequence is CSVALTGNSNQPQHF. CDR3 in DNA: TGCAGCGTTGCTCTAACAGGGAATAGCAATCAGCCCCAGCATTTT. V is TRBV29-1 and J is TRBJ1-5; a weak D match, TRBD1 (6 bases). This CDR3 spans 15 amino acids. Looked up from germline, CDR1 is SQVTM and CDR2 is ANQGSEA. Deletions cut 4 bases from V and 0 bases from J, with 13 bases between.